This T cell receptor beta chain was recorded in a study of blood T cells in healthy people across ages. The study's findings and limits: There were more naive CD4+ cells and higher diversity in long-lived donors than in aged donors. Observed TCR beta diversity per million T cells went down as age went up. This fall followed a roughly linear course with age.

With regard to this clonotype: The antigen is unknown. A read error may account for a junction end that differs from germline.

Germline lookup yields CDR1 MGHRA and CDR2 YSYEKL. This CDR3 is built from 18 residues. Each sample had at least 7 million PBMCs isolated. It was with a sample-barcoded 5' primer and a J-beta primer mix that a second PCR of roughly 7 to 12 cycles was run. The template-switch adaptor was a 5' adaptor with 12 random nucleotides. It tagged each cDNA molecule. TCRdb itself ran the 5' RACE reads through MiXCR, one entry per CDR3 protein. The top ten hold approximately 7.9% of the sample, which has around 1,500,000 distinct CDR3 sequences, roughly 45% seen once. The receptor's source is a woman younger than 30 in good health. The V gene is TRBV4-1, the J gene TRBJ1-6; a weak D match, TRBD1 (5 bases). Sequenced sample: blood. CDR3 protein: CASSQDGVGVNYNSPLHF. The CDR3 DNA reads as TGTGCCAGCAGCCAAGATGGTGTAGGGGTTAACTATAATTCACCCCTCCACTTT.